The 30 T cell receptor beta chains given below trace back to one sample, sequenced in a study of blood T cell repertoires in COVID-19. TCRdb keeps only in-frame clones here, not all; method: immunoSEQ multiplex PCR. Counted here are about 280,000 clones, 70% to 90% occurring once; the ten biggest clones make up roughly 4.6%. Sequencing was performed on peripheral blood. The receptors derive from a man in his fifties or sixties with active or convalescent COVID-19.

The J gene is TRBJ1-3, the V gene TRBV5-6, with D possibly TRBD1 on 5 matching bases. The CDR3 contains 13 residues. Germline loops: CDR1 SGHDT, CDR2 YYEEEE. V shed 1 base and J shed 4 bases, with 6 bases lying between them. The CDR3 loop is CASSLPGGNTIYF. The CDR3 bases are TGTGCCAGCAGCTTGCCAGGGGGAAACACCATATATTTT. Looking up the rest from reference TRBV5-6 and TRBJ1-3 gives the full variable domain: DAGVTQSPTHLIKTRGQQVTLRCSPKSGHDTVSWYQQALGQGPQFIFQYYEEEERQRGNFPDRFSGHQFPNYSSELNVNALLLGDSALYLCASSLPGGNTIYFGEGSWLTVV.

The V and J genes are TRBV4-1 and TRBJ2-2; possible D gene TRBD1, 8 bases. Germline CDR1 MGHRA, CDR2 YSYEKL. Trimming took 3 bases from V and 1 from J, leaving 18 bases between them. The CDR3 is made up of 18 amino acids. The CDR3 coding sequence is TGCGCCAGCAGCCAGGGCCCCGGGGGGACAGGGAACACCGGGGAGCTGTTTTTT. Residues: CASSQGPGGTGNTGELFF.

CDR3 protein: CASSQTRGQDEQFF. CDR3 in DNA: TGTGCCAGCAGCCAGACGCGGGGGCAAGATGAGCAGTTCTTC. J is TRBJ2-1 and V is TRBV7-9, with TRBD2 as a possible D gene (7 bases). V lost 5 bases to trimming and J lost 8 bases, with 16 bases between them. Germline-derived CDR1 and CDR2 are SEHNR and FQNEAQ (reference sequence). This CDR3 contains 14 residues.

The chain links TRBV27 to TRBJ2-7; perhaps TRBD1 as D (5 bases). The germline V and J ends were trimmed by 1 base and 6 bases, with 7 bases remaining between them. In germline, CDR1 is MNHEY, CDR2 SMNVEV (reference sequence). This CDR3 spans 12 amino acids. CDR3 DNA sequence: TGTGCCAGCAGTTTATTAGGGGCCGAGCAGTACTTC. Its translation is CASSLLGAEQYF.

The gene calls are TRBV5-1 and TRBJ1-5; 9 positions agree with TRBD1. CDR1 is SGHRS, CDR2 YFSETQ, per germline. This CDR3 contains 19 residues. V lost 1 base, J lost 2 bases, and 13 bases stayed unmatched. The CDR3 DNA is TGCGCCAGCAGCTTGAGGACAGGGGTTGAAATAGATGGCAATCAGCCCCAGCATTTT. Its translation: CASSLRTGVEIDGNQPQHF.

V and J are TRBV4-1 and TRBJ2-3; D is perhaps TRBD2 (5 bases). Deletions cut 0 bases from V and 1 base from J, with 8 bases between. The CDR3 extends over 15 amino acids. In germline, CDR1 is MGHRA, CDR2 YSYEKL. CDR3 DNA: TGCGCCAGCAGCCAAGATTTGAGGGGCACAGATACGCAGTATTTT. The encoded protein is CASSQDLRGTDTQYF.

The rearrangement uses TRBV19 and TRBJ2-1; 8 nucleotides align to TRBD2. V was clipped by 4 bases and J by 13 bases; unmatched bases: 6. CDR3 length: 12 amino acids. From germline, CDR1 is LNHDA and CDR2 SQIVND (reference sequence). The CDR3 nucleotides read TGTGCCAGTAGTACTAGACTAGCGCTACAGTTCTTC. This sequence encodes CASSTRLALQFF.

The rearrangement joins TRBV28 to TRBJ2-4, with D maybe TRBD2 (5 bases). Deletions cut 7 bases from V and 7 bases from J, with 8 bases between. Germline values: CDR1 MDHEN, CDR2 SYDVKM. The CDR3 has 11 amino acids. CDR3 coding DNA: TGTGCCAGCAAGGCGGGTAACATTCAGTACTTC. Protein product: CASKAGNIQYF.

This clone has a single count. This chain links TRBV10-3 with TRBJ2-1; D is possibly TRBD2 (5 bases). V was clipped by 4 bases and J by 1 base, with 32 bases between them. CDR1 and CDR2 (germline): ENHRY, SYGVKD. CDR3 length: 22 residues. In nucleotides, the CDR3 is TGTGCCATCAGTGTATCTGCAATATTTGAGGGAGTCAACCATCGATCCTACAATGAGCAGTTCTTC. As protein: CAISVSAIFEGVNHRSYNEQFF.

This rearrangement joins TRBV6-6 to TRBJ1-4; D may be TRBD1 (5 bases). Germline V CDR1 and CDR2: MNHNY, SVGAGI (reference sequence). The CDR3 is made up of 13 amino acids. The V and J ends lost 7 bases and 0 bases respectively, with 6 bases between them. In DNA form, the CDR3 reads TGTGCCAGCACGACAGCAACTAATGAAAAACTGTTTTTT. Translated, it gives CASTTATNEKLFF.

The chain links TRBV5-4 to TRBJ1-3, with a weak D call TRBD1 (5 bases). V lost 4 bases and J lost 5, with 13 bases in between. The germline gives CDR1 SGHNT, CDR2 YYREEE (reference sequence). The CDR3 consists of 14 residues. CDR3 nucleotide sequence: TGTGCCAGCAGCCCCGGGGGGGTCAGAAACACCATATATTTT. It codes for CASSPGGVRNTIYF.

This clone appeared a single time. The CDR3 DNA follows: TGTGCCAGCAGTCCGCAGGGTCACCTCACCGGGGAGCTGTTTTTT. Translating gives CASSPQGHLTGELFF. J is TRBJ2-2 and V is TRBV7-2, with D possibly matching TRBD1 (5 bases). Trimming pared 6 bases from V and 4 bases from J, leaving 15 bases between. Germline assignment: CDR1 SGHTA and CDR2 FQGNSA. The CDR3 covers 15 residues.

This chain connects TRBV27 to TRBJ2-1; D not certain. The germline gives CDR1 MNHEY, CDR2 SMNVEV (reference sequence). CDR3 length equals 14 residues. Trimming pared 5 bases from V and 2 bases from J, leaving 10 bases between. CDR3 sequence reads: CASSPLQTYNEQFF. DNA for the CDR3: TGTGCCAGCAGTCCGTTACAGACCTACAATGAGCAGTTCTTC.

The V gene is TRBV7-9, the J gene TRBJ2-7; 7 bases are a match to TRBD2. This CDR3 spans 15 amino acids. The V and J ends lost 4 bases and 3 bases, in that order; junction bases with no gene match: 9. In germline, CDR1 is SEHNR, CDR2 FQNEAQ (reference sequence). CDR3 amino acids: CASSSPGLVSYEQYF. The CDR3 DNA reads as TGTGCCAGCAGCTCCCCAGGACTAGTGAGCTACGAGCAGTACTTC.

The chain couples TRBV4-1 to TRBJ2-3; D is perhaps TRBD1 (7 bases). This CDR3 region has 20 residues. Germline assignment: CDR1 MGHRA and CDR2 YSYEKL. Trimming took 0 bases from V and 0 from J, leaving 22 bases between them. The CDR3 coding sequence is TGCGCCAGCAGCCAAGATTCCCTCAGGGGGAGGATCGGGAGCACAGATACGCAGTATTTT. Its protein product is CASSQDSLRGRIGSTDTQYF.

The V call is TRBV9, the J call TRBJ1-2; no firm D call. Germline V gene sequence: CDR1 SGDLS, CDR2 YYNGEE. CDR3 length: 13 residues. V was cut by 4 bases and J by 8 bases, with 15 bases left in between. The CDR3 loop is CASSHPFGRGYTF. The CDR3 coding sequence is TGTGCCAGCAGCCACCCTTTCGGTCGGGGCTACACCTTC.

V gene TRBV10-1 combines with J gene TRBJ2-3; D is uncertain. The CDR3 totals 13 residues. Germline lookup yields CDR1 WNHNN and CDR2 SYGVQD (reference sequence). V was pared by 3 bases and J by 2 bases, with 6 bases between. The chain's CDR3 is CASSDFYTDTQYF. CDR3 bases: TGCGCCAGCAGTGATTTCTACACAGATACGCAGTATTTT.

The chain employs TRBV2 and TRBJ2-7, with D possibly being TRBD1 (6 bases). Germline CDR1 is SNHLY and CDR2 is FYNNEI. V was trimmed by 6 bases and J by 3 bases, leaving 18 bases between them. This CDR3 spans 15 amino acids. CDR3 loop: CASRDIGQNNYEQYF. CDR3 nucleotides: TGTGCCAGCAGGGATATAGGACAGAATAACTACGAGCAGTACTTC.

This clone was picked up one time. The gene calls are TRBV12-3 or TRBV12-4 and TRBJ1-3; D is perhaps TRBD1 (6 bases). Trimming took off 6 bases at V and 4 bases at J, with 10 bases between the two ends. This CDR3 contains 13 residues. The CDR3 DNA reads TGTGCCAGCAGCCAGGGGTCAGGAAACACCATATATTTT. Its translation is CASSQGSGNTIYF.

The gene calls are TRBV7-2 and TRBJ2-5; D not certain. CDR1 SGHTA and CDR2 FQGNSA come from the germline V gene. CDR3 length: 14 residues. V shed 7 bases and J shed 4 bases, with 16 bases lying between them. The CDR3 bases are TGTGCCAGCACCCCTCCTCCCGCCGGAGAGACCCAGTACTTC. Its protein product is CASTPPPAGETQYF.

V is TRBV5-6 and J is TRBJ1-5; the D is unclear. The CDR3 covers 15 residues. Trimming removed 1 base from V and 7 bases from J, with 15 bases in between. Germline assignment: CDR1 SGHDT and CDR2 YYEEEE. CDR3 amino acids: CASSLSGDQFQPQHF. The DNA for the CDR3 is TGTGCCAGCAGCTTGTCAGGCGACCAATTCCAGCCCCAGCATTTT.

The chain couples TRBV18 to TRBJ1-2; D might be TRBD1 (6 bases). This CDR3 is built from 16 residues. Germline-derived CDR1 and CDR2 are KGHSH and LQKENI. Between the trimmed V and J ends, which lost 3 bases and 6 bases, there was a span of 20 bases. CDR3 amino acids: CASSPRKREPGDGYTF. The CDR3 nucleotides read TGTGCCAGCTCACCTCGGAAGAGGGAACCAGGGGATGGCTACACCTTC.

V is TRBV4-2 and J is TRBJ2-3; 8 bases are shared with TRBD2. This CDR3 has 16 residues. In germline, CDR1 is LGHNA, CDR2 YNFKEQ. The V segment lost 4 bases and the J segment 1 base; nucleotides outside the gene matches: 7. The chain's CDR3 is CASSPQAGDGTDTQYF. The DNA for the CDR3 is TGTGCCAGCAGCCCTCAAGCGGGAGACGGCACAGATACGCAGTATTTT.

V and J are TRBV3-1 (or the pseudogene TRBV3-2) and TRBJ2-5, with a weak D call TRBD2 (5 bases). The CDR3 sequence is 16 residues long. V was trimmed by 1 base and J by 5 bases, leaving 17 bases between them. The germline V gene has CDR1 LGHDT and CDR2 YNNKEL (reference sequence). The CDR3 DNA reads TGTGCCAGCAGCCAAGGCATGCTAGCAGGAAGGGAGACCCAGTACTTC. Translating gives CASSQGMLAGRETQYF.

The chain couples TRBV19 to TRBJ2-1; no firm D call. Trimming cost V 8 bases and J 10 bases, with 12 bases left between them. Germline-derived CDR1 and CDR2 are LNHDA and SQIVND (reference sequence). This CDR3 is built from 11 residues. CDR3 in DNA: TGTGCCAGTGGTACCGTAGTGGAGCAGTTCTTC. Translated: CASGTVVEQFF.

The CDR3 reads CASSVVGSTEAFF. The CDR3 bases are TGTGCCAGCAGCGTAGTAGGGAGCACTGAAGCTTTCTTT. The gene calls are TRBV9 and TRBJ1-1; D unclear. This CDR3 contains 13 residues. Germline V gene sequence: CDR1 SGDLS, CDR2 YYNGEE. Trimming took 0 bases from V and 4 from J, leaving 7 bases between them.

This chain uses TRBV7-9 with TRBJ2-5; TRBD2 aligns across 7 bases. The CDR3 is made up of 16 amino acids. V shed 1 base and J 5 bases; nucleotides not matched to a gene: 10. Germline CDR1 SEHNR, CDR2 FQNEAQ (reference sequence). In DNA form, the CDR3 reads TGTGCCAGCAGCTTAGGAGGACTAGGGTTTGGGGAGACCCAGTACTTC. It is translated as CASSLGGLGFGETQYF.

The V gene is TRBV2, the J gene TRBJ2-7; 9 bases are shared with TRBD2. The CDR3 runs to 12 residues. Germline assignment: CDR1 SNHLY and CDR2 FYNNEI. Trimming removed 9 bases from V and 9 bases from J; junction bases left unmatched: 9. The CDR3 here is CASRPGLAAQYF. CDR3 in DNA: TGTGCCAGTCGACCGGGACTAGCCGCGCAGTACTTC.

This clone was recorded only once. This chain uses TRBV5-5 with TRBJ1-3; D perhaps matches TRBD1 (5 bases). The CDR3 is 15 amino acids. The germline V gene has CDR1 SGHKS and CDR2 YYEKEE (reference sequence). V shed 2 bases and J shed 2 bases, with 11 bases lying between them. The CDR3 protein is CASSFGGYPGNTIYF. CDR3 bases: TGTGCCAGCAGCTTCGGGGGTTATCCTGGAAACACCATATATTTT.

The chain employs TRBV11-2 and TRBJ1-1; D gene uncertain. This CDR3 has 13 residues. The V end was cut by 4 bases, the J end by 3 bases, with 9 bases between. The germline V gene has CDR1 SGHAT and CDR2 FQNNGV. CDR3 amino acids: CASSSPRDTEAFF. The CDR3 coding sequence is TGTGCCAGCAGCTCCCCCCGGGACACTGAAGCTTTCTTT.